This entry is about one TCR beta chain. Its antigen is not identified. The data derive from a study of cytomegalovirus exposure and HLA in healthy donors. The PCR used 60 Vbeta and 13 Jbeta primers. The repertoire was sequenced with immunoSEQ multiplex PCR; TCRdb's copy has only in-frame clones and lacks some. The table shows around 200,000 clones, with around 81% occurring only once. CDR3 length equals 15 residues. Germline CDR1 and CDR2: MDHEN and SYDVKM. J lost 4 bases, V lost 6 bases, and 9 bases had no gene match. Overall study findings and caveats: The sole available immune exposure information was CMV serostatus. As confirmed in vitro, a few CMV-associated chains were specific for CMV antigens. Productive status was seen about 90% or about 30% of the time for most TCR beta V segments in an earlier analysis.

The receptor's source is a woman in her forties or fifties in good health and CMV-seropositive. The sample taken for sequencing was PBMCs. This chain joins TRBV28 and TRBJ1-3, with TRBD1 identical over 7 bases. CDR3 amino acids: CASSATTGIGNTIYF. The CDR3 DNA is TGTGCCAGCAGCGCAACGACAGGGATAGGAAACACCATATATTTT.